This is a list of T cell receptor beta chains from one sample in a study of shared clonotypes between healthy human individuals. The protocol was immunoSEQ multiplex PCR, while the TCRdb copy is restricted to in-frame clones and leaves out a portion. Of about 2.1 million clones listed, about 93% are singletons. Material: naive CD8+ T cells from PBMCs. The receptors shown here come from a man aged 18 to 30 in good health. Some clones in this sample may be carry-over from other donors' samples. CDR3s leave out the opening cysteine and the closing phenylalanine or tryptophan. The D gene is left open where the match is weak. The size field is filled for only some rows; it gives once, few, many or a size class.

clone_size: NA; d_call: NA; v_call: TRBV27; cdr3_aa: ASSSPTHPSASTDTQY
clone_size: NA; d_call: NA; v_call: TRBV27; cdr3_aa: ASSIRDQNTEAF
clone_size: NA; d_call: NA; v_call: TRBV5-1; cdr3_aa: ASSAGPRVVETQY
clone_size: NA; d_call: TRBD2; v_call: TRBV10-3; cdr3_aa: AISPTHDSGVNNEQF
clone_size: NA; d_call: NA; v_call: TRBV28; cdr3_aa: ASSLPRDGKGGNIQY
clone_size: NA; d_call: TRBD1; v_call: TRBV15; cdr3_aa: ATSRDRGPNTGELF
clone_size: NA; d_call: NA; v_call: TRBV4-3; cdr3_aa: ASSHTRGAGYEQY
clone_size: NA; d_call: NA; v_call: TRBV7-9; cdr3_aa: ASSPRRTRLELF
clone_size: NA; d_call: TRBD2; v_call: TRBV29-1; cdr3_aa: STRGGLNSYEQY
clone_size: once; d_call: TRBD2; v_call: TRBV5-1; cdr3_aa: ASSLLAGAYNEQF
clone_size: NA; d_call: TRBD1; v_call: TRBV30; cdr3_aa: AWSVTGGMDEQY
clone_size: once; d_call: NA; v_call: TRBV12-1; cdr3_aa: ASSMGLPDLITSYEQY
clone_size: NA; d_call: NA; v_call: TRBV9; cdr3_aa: ASSVGGDNEQF
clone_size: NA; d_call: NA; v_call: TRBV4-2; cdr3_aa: ASSQLGGRNSYNEQF
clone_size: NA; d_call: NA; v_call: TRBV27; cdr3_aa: ASSPRASWDEQY
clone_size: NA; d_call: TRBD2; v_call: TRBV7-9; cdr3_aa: ASSFPTSGLRTDTQY
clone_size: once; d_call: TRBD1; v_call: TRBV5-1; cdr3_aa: ASSLGTEYEQY
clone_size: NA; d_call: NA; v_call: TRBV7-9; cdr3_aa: ASRTAFPETQY
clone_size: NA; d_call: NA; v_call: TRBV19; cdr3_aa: ASSIEWFPGQPQH
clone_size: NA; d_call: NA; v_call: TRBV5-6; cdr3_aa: ASSLGWGGEGYT
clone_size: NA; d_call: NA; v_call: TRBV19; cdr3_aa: ASSQTDPYEQY
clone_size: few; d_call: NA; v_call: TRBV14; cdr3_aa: ASSFSPGSTEAF
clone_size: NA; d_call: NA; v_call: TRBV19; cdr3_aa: ASSTDRTDGYT
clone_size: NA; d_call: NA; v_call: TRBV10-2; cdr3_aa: ASSEVRELYNEQF
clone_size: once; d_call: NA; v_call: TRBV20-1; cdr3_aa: SASAGNTIY
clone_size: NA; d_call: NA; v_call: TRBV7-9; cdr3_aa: ASSFRATGPGELF
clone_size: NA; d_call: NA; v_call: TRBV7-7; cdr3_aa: ASSMTELNEQF
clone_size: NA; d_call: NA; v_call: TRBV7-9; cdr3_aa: ASSLGLAFYGYT
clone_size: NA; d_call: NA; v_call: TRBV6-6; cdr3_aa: ASSYLGNGELF
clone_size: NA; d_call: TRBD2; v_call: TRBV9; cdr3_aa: ASSVASGGREQF
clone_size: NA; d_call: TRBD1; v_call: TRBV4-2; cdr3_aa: ASSQGDAPRDRDNEQY
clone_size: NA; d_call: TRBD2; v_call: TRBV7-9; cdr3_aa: ASSGGLAGGVDTQY